This T cell receptor beta chain was sequenced during a study of control samples from healthy donors and cancer patients. The table came from immunoSEQ multiplex PCR; TCRdb's copy has only in-frame clones and leaves some out. Of some 98,000 clones in the sample, approximately 84% were seen once. The sequenced sample consisted of PBMCs. The TCR was taken from a man between 65 and 79 years old with lung cancer.

CDR3 DNA sequence: TGTGCCAGCAGCTTGGGGACCGGGACTAGAGGATACAATGAGCAGTTCTTC. It encodes CASSLGTGTRGYNEQFF. The genes are TRBV5-4 and TRBJ2-1; the match to TRBD2 covers 8 bases. Germline V lookup: CDR1 SGHNT, CDR2 YYREEE (reference sequence). J lost 4 bases, V lost 0 bases, and 9 bases had no gene match. The length of the CDR3 is 17 residues.